This T cell receptor beta chain derives from a study of cytomegalovirus exposure and HLA in healthy donors. On the study more broadly: Earlier, some 170 million T cells were analyzed, and 90 million to 140 million unique TCR beta sequences were found among them. Study results and limitations: 164 TCR beta chains were listed as cytomegalovirus-associated. Rarity characterized most TCR sequences, yet some public TCRs appeared in many donors.

Details on this clone: Its antigen is undetermined.

Germline V gene sequence: CDR1 SGHNT, CDR2 YYREEE (reference sequence). The CDR3 spans 11 residues. The ends were cut back, 5 bases at V and 9 bases at J, with 9 bases in the middle. In the PCR, 60 Vbeta and 13 Jbeta primers were used. TCRdb's table, derived via immunoSEQ multiplex PCR, lists solely in-frame clones and lacks some. The sample holds 200,000 or so clones, 60% to 80% seen once. The chain couples TRBV5-4 to TRBJ2-1; D unclear. Specimen: PBMCs. The sequence was obtained from a man between 18 and 35 years old in good health and CMV-seronegative. The chain's CDR3 is CASSNNGEQFF. The CDR3 DNA is TGTGCCAGCAGTAATAACGGTGAGCAGTTCTTC.